This entry concerns a single TCR beta chain. The antigen is undetermined. This entry comes from a study of T cell responses to AZD1222 COVID-19 vaccine. Looking at the study overall: Second doses that came at about 4 or about 12 weeks were put together. Whole-study findings and limits: Epitopes outside B.1.351 and B.1.1.7 mutated regions reportedly drew nearly half of spike TCRs. The study sampled repertoires only after the peak T cell response. Donors were largely white British and mainly female; clonal diversity was possibly underestimated.

Data came from immunoSEQ multiplex PCR; TCRdb stores just in-frame clones and leaves some out. There are 95,000 to 150,000 clones in the sample; around 87% occur only once, and 8.5% to 12% lies in the top ten. This CDR3 has 17 amino acids. V was trimmed by 0 bases and J by 0 bases, leaving 16 bases between them. Germline V gene sequence: CDR1 SQVTM, CDR2 ANQGSEA. The chain is built from TRBV29-1 and TRBJ2-3; the D gene could be TRBD1 or TRBD2 (6 bases each). The TCR sequence derives from an adult in good health. Sequenced material: peripheral blood, taken on day 0 of AZD1222 vaccination. Here the CDR3 DNA reads TGCAGCGTTGAAGATACGGGGGCGACAGGCAGCACAGATACGCAGTATTTT. Its translation is CSVEDTGATGSTDTQYF.